This TCR beta chain was profiled in a study of beta chain features in type 1 diabetes. Germline loops: CDR1 SNHLY, CDR2 FYNNEI. V lost 4 bases to trimming and J lost 6 bases; unmatched junction nucleotides: 13. The CDR3 sequence is 17 residues long. Expressed TCRB transcripts were sequenced after all isolated RNA was converted to cDNA. Repertoires were generated with immunoSEQ multiplex PCR, while TCRdb's copy carries only in-frame clones and drops some. Here the sample spans some 47,000 clones, approximately 40% being singletons. Study results and caveats: Type 1 diabetes patients had TCRB CDR3s that were shorter (moderately but significantly so) in all four CD4+ subsets.

Details on this clone: Its antigen is undetermined.

The sample was stem cell memory CD4+ T cells from blood. The chain employs TRBV2 and TRBJ2-2, with TRBD1 matching over 8 bases. The TCR originated in a man younger than 40 with type 1 diabetes. The CDR3 DNA reads as TGTGCCAGCAGTGCTCTTTCAGGACAGGGATTCTCCGGGGAGCTGTTTTTT. It yields the protein CASSALSGQGFSGELFF.